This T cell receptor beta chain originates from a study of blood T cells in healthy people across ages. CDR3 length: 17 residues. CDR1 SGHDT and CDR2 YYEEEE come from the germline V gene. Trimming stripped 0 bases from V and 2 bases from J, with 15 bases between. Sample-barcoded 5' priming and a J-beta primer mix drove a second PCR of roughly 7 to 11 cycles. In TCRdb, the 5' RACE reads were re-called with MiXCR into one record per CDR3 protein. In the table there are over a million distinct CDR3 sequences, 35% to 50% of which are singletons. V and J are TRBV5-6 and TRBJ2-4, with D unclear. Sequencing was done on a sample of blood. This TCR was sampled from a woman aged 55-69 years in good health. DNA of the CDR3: TGTGCCAGCAGCTTGGCGGTGGCTAGTATTACCAAAAACATTCAGTACTTC. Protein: CASSLAVASITKNIQYF.